A selection of T cell receptor beta chains follows, all from one sample in a study of beta chain features in type 1 diabetes. Using immunoSEQ multiplex PCR, the repertoire was profiled, and TCRdb retains in-frame clones only, with some absent. The sample contains roughly 150,000 clones, over 7.5% of which appear only once. Sequenced input: central memory CD4+ T cells from blood. The receptors here all came from a woman aged 18-29 years in good health. Both conserved end residues are part of each CDR3. Fields, in order: J gene, V gene, D gene, clone size, CDR3 protein, CDR3 DNA. A D gene is named only where the DNA matches it firmly. Clone size is stated in some rows and not others, as once, few, many or a class when expanded.

TRBJ1-1,TRBV27,TRBD1,NA,CASEGTGVRGEAFF,TGTGCCAGCGAAGGGACAGGGGTTCGGGGTGAAGCTTTCTTT
TRBJ2-3,TRBV4-3,TRBD1,NA,CASSQGQGEDTQYF,TGCGCCAGCAGCCAAGGACAGGGAGAGGATACGCAGTATTTT
TRBJ2-6,TRBV18,TRBD1,NA,CASSSQGAQPSGANVLTF,TGTGCCAGCTCTTCACAGGGGGCGCAACCCTCTGGGGCCAACGTCCTGACTTTC
TRBJ1-2,TRBV5-1,NA,NA,CASSLGTGGTPGGYTF,TGCGCCAGCAGCTTGGGTACTGGGGGCACTCCCGGAGGCTACACCTTC
TRBJ2-3,TRBV11-2,NA,few,CASATPILADTQYF,TGTGCCAGCGCCACACCGATACTAGCAGATACGCAGTATTTT
TRBJ2-7,TRBV6-6,TRBD1,NA,CASSETGLYEQYF,TGTGCCAGCAGTGAGACAGGGTTGTACGAGCAGTACTTC
TRBJ2-1,TRBV7-3,TRBD2,NA,CASKPGGKDNEQFF,TGTGCCAGCAAGCCGGGGGGAAAGGACAATGAGCAGTTCTTC
TRBJ2-5,TRBV28,TRBD1,NA,CACFRQGGEETQYF,TGTGCCTGCTTTAGACAGGGTGGGGAAGAGACCCAGTACTTC
TRBJ1-3,TRBV7-6,NA,NA,CASSSDTVSGNTIYF,TGTGCCAGCAGCTCGGATACAGTCTCTGGAAACACCATATATTTT
TRBJ2-6,TRBV10-3,NA,NA,CASSRGLLTF,TGTGCCTCCTCAAGGGGCCTCCTGACTTTC
TRBJ1-2,TRBV11-2,TRBD1,few,CASSLGPGQGADYGYTF,TGTGCCAGCAGCTTGGGGCCGGGACAGGGGGCTGACTATGGCTACACCTTC
TRBJ1-1,TRBV29-1,TRBD1,few,CSVDPTGDTEAFF,TGCAGCGTTGACCCGACAGGGGATACTGAAGCTTTCTTT
TRBJ2-3,TRBV9,NA,NA,CASSARGISTDTQYF,TGTGCCAGCAGCGCCCGGGGGATTAGCACAGATACGCAGTATTTT
TRBJ2-3,TRBV11-2,NA,few,CASSLTVDTQYF,TGTGCCAGCAGCTTAACAGTAGATACGCAGTATTTT
TRBJ1-6,TRBV4-2,NA,many,CASSQGQADNSPLHF,TGTGCCAGCAGCCAAGGGCAGGCTGATAATTCACCCCTCCACTTT
TRBJ2-2,TRBV5-1,TRBD1,few,CASSLDPGTGNTGELFF,TGCGCCAGCAGCTTGGACCCCGGGACAGGGAACACCGGGGAGCTGTTTTTT
TRBJ2-1,TRBV5-1,TRBD2,few,CASSLVGAGGTEQFF,TGCGCCAGCAGCTTGGTAGGCGCGGGAGGAACCGAGCAGTTCTTC
TRBJ2-1,TRBV4-2,TRBD2,NA,CASSHPASGGYNEQFF,TGTGCCAGCAGCCACCCCGCTAGCGGGGGATACAATGAGCAGTTCTTC
TRBJ1-5,TRBV2,TRBD1,NA,CASQGGADRGQQPQHF,TGTGCCAGCCAGGGGGGCGCGGACAGGGGGCAACAGCCCCAGCATTTT
TRBJ2-7,TRBV5-1,TRBD1,NA,CASSPGDRVYEQYF,TGCGCCAGCAGCCCCGGGGACAGGGTTTACGAGCAGTACTTC
TRBJ1-1,TRBV7-8,TRBD1,NA,CASSLMGTEGTEAFF,TGTGCCAGCAGCTTGATGGGGACAGAGGGAACTGAAGCTTTCTTT
TRBJ2-5,TRBV7-2,TRBD2,many,CASSSSFWTSQGTQYF,TGTGCCAGCAGCTCATCCTTTTGGACTAGTCAGGGGACCCAGTACTTC
TRBJ1-1,TRBV5-1,NA,many,CASSRWDNPSLTTEAFF,TGCGCCAGCAGCCGATGGGACAACCCATCTTTAACCACTGAAGCTTTCTTT
TRBJ2-1,TRBV5-1,NA,NA,CASSTSGDEQFF,TGCGCCAGCAGCACGAGCGGTGATGAGCAGTTCTTC
TRBJ2-5,TRBV6-6,NA,NA,CASSYSETQYF,TGTGCCAGCAGTTACAGCGAGACCCAGTACTTC
TRBJ2-3,TRBV11-2,TRBD2,NA,CASSLGTTTDTQYF,TGTGCCAGCAGCCTCGGGACTACAACAGATACGCAGTATTTT
TRBJ2-1,TRBV7-6,TRBD2,NA,CASSLVGGGVTNEQFF,TGTGCCAGCAGCTTAGTGGGCGGGGGAGTGACAAATGAGCAGTTCTTC
TRBJ2-5,TRBV7-9,TRBD2,few,CASSLASSGGAETQYF,TGTGCCAGCAGCTTAGCGTCGAGCGGGGGGGCGGAGACCCAGTACTTC
TRBJ2-2,TRBV4-3,NA,few,CASSQDPSGSNTGELFF,TGCGCCAGCAGCCAAGATCCGAGCGGATCGAACACCGGGGAGCTGTTTTTT
TRBJ1-1,TRBV29-1,TRBD1,few,CSATGAYTEAFF,TGCAGCGCGACAGGGGCCTACACTGAAGCTTTCTTT
TRBJ2-3,TRBV6-1,NA,NA,CASKTGQTDTQYF,TGTGCCAGCAAGACCGGACAGACAGATACGCAGTATTTT
TRBJ2-7,TRBV5-4,TRBD2,few,CASSLWTSVDEQYF,TGTGCCAGCAGCCTGTGGACTAGCGTCGACGAGCAGTACTTC
TRBJ2-2,TRBV2,TRBD2,NA,CASRVNLAAGELFF,TGTGCCAGCAGGGTGAACCTAGCGGCCGGGGAGCTGTTTTTT
TRBJ2-3,TRBV7-2,NA,NA,CASSIPGADTQYF,TGTGCCAGCAGCATACCCGGGGCAGATACGCAGTATTTT
TRBJ2-1,TRBV5-6,TRBD2,NA,CASSPGGAGGPNEQFF,TGTGCCAGCAGCCCCGGGGGAGCGGGAGGGCCGAATGAGCAGTTCTTC
TRBJ2-1,TRBV5-4,TRBD2,many,CASSLAGSGANNEQFF,TGTGCCAGCAGCTTGGCCGGTAGCGGGGCGAACAATGAGCAGTTCTTC
TRBJ1-1,TRBV29-1,TRBD1,NA,CSVGWTGDTEAFF,TGCAGCGTTGGTTGGACAGGGGACACTGAAGCTTTCTTT
TRBJ1-2,TRBV6-1,TRBD1,NA,CASSEGQGGGYTF,TGTGCCAGCAGTGAAGGACAGGGGGGTGGCTACACCTTC
TRBJ1-2,TRBV21-1,NA,few,CASSKKMAGCSYTF,TGTGCCAGCAGCAAAAAAATGGCCGGGTGCAGCTACACCTTC
TRBJ2-3,TRBV9,NA,NA,CASSVGRSDTDTQYF,TGTGCCAGCAGCGTAGGGCGGAGCGACACAGATACGCAGTATTTT
TRBJ1-1,TRBV10-3,NA,NA,CAIIENTEAFF,TGTGCCATCATAGAAAACACTGAAGCTTTCTTT
TRBJ2-6,TRBV5-1,TRBD2,few,CASSWGLAGLSGANVLTF,TGCGCCAGCAGCTGGGGACTAGCGGGCCTCTCTGGGGCCAACGTCCTGACTTTC
TRBJ1-3,TRBV6-5,NA,NA,CASSNPGFAIYF,TGTGCCAGCAGTAACCCAGGTTTCGCCATATATTTT
TRBJ2-5,TRBV4-2,NA,few,CASSQELDSETQYF,TGTGCCAGCAGCCAAGAGCTAGACTCAGAGACCCAGTACTTC
TRBJ2-5,TRBV6-5,NA,few,CASRRPTQYF,TGTGCCAGCAGGAGGCCGACCCAGTACTTC
TRBJ1-3,TRBV9,NA,NA,CASSPAAGAGNTIYF,TGTGCCAGCAGCCCTGCCGCGGGGGCTGGAAACACCATATATTTT
TRBJ1-2,TRBV18,NA,NA,CASSPQTRPGYTF,TGTGCCAGCTCACCGCAGACAAGACCCGGCTACACCTTC
TRBJ2-7,TRBV18,NA,few,CASSLDRSAEQYF,TGTGCCAGCTCACTTGACAGGTCGGCCGAGCAGTACTTC
TRBJ2-3,TRBV7-7,NA,NA,CASSPGLFTDTQYF,TGTGCTAGCAGCCCGGGACTGTTCACAGATACGCAGTATTTT
TRBJ2-1,TRBV13,NA,NA,CASSLGGGTGLGNEQFF,TGTGCCAGCAGCTTAGGAGGGGGAACAGGGCTTGGCAATGAGCAGTTCTTC
TRBJ2-7,TRBV19,NA,few,CASSIGQADEQYF,TGTGCCAGTAGTATAGGGCAGGCTGACGAGCAGTACTTC
TRBJ2-7,TRBV27,TRBD1,NA,CASSSSTGGGYEQYF,TGTGCCAGCAGTTCCTCGACAGGGGGCGGGTACGAGCAGTACTTC
TRBJ1-6,TRBV6-5,NA,few,CAEGDDSPLHF,TGCGCCGAGGGGGATGATTCACCCCTCCACTTT
TRBJ1-4,TRBV5-1,NA,few,CASSSDSVNEKLFF,TGCGCCAGCAGCTCAGACAGCGTTAATGAAAAACTGTTTTTT
TRBJ2-3,TRBV6-5,TRBD2,NA,CASSYGTSGRDTQYF,TGTGCCAGCAGTTACGGGACTAGCGGACGTGATACGCAGTATTTT
TRBJ2-3,TRBV9,TRBD2,NA,CASSLRTSGDTQYF,TGTGCCAGCAGCCTTCGGACTAGCGGGGATACGCAGTATTTT
TRBJ2-7,TRBV5-6,NA,few,CASSFDKTYEQYF,TGTGCCAGCAGTTTTGACAAAACTTACGAGCAGTACTTC
TRBJ1-2,TRBV7-2,TRBD1,few,CASSQIHGQGVNGYTF,TGTGCCAGCAGCCAGATCCATGGACAGGGAGTCAATGGCTACACCTTC
TRBJ1-1,TRBV7-9,NA,NA,CASRQTPAYTEAFF,TGTGCCAGCAGACAGACACCGGCCTACACTGAAGCTTTCTTT
TRBJ2-1,TRBV30,TRBD1,few,CASRNLNDRGYINEQFF,TGTGCCTCTCGAAACCTCAATGACAGGGGATATATCAATGAGCAGTTCTTC